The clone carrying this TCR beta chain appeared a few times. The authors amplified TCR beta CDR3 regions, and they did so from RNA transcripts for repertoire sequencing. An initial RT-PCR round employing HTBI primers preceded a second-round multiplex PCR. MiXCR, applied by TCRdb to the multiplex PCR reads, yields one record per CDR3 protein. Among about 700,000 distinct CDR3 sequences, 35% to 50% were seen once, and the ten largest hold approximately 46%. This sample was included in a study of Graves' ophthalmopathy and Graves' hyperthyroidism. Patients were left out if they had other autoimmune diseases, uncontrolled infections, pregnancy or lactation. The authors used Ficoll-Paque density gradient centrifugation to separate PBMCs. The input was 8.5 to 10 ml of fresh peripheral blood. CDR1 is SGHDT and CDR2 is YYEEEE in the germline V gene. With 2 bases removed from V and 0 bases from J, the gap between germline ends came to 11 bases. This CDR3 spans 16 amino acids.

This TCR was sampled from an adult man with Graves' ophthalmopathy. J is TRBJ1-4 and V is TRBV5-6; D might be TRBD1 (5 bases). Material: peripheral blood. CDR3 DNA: TGTGCCAGCAGCTTAGGAGGGGTCCCAACTAATGAAAAACTGTTTTTT. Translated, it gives CASSLGGVPTNEKLFF.